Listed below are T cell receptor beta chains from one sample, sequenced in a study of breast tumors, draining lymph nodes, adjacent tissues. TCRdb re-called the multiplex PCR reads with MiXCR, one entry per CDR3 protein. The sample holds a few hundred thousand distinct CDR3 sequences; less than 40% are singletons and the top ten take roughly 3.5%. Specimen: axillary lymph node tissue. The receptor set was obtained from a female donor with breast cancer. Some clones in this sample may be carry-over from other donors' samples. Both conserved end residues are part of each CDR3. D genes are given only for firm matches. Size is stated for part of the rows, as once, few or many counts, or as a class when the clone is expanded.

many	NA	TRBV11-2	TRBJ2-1	TGTGCCAGCAGCTTCACAGGGGGGGATGCGGATGAGCAGTTCTTC	CASSFTGGDADEQFF
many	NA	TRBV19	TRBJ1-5	TGTGCCAGTAGTGGCCGGGATAGCAATCAGCCCCAGCATTTT	CASSGRDSNQPQHF
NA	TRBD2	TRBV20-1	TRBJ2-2	TGCAGTGCTAGAACTTCCGGGACTAGCGGGGAGCTGTTTTTT	CSARTSGTSGELFF
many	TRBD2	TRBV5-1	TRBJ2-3	TGCGCCAGCAGCTTGGAGGTAGCGGGAGGGTCAGATACGCAGTATTTT	CASSLEVAGGSDTQYF
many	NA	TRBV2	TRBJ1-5	TGTGCCAGCAAGAGACAGGATAATCAGCCCCAGCATTTT	CASKRQDNQPQHF
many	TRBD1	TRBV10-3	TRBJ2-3	TGTGCCATTGGGACAGGGGGGGAATGGCAGTATTTT	CAIGTGGEWQYF
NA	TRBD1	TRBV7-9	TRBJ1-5	TGTGCCAGCAGCGCACAGGGGGGGCAGGATCAGCCCCAGCATTTT	CASSAQGGQDQPQHF
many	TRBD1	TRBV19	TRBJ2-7	TGTGCCAGTAGTGCCCTGGGACAGGGGGCGAATGAACAGTACTTC	CASSALGQGANEQYF
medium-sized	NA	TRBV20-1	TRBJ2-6	TGCAGTGCTAGAGATCGCGGAACTGGGGCCAACGTCCTGACTTTC	CSARDRGTGANVLTF
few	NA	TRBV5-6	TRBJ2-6	TGTGCCAGCAGCTTTACAGGGTCTGGGGCCAACGTCCTGACTTTC	CASSFTGSGANVLTF
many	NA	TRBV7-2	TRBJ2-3	TGTGCCAGCAGCCCTTCCGAGGGAGCGCAGTATTTT	CASSPSEGAQYF
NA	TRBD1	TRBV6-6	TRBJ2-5	TGTGCCACTGGACAGGGGGCCCCCAAACAAGAGACCCGGTACTTC	CATGQGAPKQETRYF
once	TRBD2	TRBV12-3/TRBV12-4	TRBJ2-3	TGTGCCAGCAGCGGGAGGGGTGCAGATACGCAGTATTTT	CASSGRGADTQYF
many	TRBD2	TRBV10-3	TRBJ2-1	TGTGCCATCAAAGTGGGACTAGCGGGAGTAGGGTACAATGAGCAGTTCTTC	CAIKVGLAGVGYNEQFF
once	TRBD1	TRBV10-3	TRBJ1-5	TGTGCCACTGGACAGGATAGCAATCAGCCCCAACATTTT	CATGQDSNQPQHF